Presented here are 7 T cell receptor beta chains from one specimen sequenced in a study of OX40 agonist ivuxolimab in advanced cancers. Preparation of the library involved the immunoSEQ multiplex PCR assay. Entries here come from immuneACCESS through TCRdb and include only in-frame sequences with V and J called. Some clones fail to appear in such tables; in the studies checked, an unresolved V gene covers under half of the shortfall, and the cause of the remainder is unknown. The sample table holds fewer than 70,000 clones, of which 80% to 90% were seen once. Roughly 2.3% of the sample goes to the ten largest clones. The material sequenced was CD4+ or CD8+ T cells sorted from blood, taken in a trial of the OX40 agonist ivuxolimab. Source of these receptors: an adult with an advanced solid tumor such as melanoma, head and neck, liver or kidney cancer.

In DNA form, the CDR3 reads TGTGCCAGCAGGGCCGGGACAGCGAACACTGAAGCTTTCTTT. Protein sequence: CASRAGTANTEAFF. The rearrangement joins TRBV2 to TRBJ1-1; 7 nucleotides align to TRBD1. After removal of 6 bases from V and 1 base from J, the junction contained 5 bases not matched to a gene. Germline V gene lookup returns CDR1 SNHLY and CDR2 FYNNEI. The CDR3 sequence is 14 residues long.

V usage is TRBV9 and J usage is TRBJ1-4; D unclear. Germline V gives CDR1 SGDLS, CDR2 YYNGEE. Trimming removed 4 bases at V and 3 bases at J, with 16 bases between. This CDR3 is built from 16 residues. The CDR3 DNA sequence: TGTGCCAGCAGCCTGACCCCGGGGATCGCTAATGAAAAACTGTTTTTT. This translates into CASSLTPGIANEKLFF.

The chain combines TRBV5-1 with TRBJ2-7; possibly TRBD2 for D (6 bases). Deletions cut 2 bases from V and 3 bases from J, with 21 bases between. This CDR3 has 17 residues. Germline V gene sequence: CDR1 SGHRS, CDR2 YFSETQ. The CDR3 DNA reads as TGCGCCAGCAGCTTTGTCCCAGCGGGCGCCCCTTTCTACGAGCAGTACTTC. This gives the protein CASSFVPAGAPFYEQYF.

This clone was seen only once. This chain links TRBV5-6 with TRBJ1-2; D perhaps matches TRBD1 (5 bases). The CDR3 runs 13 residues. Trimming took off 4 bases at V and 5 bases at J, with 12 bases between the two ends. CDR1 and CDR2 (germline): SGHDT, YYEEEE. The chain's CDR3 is CASSPGPRYGYTF. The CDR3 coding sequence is TGTGCCAGCAGCCCGGGGCCCCGGTATGGCTACACCTTC.

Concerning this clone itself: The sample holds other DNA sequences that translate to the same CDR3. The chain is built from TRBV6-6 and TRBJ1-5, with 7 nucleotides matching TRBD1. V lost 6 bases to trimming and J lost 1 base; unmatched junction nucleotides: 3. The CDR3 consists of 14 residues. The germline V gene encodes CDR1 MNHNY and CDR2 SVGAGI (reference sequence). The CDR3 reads CASSQGQSNQPQHF. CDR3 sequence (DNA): TGTGCCAGCAGCCAGGGACAGAGCAATCAGCCCCAGCATTTT.

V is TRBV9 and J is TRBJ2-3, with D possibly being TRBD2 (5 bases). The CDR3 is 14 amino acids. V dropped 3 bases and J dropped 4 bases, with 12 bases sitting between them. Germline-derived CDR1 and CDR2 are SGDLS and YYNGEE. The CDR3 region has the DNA TGTGCCAGCAGCGCACTAGAGGCGGCAGATACGCAGTATTTT. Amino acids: CASSALEAADTQYF.

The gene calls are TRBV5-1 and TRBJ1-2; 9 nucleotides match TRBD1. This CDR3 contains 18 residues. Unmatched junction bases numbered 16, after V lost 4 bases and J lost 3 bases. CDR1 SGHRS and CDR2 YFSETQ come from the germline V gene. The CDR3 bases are TGCGCCAGCAGCCAACTCGGACAGGGGAGGATGAGGGACTATGGCTACACCTTC. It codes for CASSQLGQGRMRDYGYTF.